This T cell receptor (beta chain) was obtained from a study of blood T cell repertoires in COVID-19. Study details: The study drew acute and convalescent COVID-19 samples from the United States, Italy and Spain.

In germline, CDR1 is LNHDA, CDR2 SQIVND (reference sequence). The CDR3 totals 18 residues. The J segment lost 2 bases and the V segment lost 0 bases, leaving 7 bases of the junction unmatched. Sequenced by immunoSEQ multiplex PCR; TCRdb stores in-frame clones only, minus some. The sample includes 130,000 or so clones, roughly 80% seen only once; the top ten take 2.4%. Sequenced: PBMCs or T cells enriched from blood (not recorded which). The TCR originated in a man aged 35-49 years with acute COVID-19. The chain combines TRBV19 with TRBJ2-1, with 10 nucleotides matching TRBD2. Written as DNA, the CDR3 is TGTGCCAGTAGTATAGAGGGGGGGCTAGCGGGAGCCTACAATGAGCAGTTCTTC. Amino acid sequence: CASSIEGGLAGAYNEQFF.